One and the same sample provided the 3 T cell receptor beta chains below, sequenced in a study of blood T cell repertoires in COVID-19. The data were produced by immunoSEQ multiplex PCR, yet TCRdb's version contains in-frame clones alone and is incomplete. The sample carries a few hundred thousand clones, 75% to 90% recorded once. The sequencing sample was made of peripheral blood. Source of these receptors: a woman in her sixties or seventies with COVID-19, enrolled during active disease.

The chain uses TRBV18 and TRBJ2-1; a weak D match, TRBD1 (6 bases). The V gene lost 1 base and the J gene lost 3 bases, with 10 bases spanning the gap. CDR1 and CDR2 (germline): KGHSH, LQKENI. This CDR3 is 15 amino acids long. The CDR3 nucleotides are TGTGCCAGCTCACCACTTCGGGACATCTACAATGAGCAGTTCTTC. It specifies CASSPLRDIYNEQFF.

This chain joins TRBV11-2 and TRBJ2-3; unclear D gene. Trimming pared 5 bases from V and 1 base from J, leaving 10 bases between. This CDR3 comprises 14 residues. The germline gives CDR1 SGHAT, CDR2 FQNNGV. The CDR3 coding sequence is TGTGCCAGCAGCCCTCCTACTGGCACAGATACGCAGTATTTT. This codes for CASSPPTGTDTQYF.

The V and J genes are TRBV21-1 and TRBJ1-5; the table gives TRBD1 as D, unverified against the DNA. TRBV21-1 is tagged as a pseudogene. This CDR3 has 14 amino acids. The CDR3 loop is CASSKETGNQPQHF. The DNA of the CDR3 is TGTGCCAGCAGCAAAGAGACAGGTAATCAGCCCCAGCATTTT.